This is a list of T cell receptor beta chains from one sample in a study of PD-L1 blockade in urothelial cancer. Sequencing was performed with immunoSEQ multiplex PCR; in TCRdb, only in-frame clones are kept and a portion is missing. The sample lists just under 40,000 clones; around 88% were seen once. The source material was PBMCs, sampled around atezolizumab (anti-PD-L1) treatment. Source of these receptors: a man aged 55 to 69 with urothelial cancer. Both conserved end residues are part of each CDR3. A D gene is named only where the DNA matches it firmly. Clone size is shown for a subset of rows, as once, few, many or a class of expanded clone.

-	TRBV6-1	-	TRBJ2-2	TGTGCCAGCAAAAGCTCTTGGGGGGAGCTGTTTTTT	CASKSSWGELFF
-	TRBV4-3	once	TRBJ2-5	TGCGCCAGCAGCCAAGAGGGGTACTCGCGGGGGCCCCAAGAGACCCAGTACTTC	CASSQEGYSRGPQETQYF
-	TRBV6-1	few	TRBJ1-2	TGTGCCAGCAGTGAAGCTCAGACAGAGGTCAACGGCTACACCTTC	CASSEAQTEVNGYTF
TRBD2	TRBV27	-	TRBJ2-3	TGTGCCAGCACCCCCCGTGGTAGCGGGGGGTTAATCACAGATACGCAGTATTTT	CASTPRGSGGLITDTQYF
TRBD1	TRBV2	-	TRBJ1-6	TGTGCCAGCAGGGTGACAGGGAGACCACCCCTCCACTTT	CASRVTGRPPLHF
TRBD1	TRBV27	-	TRBJ2-3	TGTGCCAGCAGTGAGGCGCGAGGGGGCGGCACAGATACGCAGTATTTT	CASSEARGGGTDTQYF
-	TRBV6-5	-	TRBJ2-7	TGTGCCAGCAGTTACTCGATCTCGGAAACGGGGTACGAGCAGTACTTC	CASSYSISETGYEQYF
TRBD1	TRBV7-2	-	TRBJ1-2	TGTGCCAGCAGCTTAGACTTTCGGACAGGGGGCCTTGGCTACACCTTC	CASSLDFRTGGLGYTF
-	TRBV7-2	once	TRBJ2-7	TGTGCCAGCAGCCGCGGATCCTACGAGCAGTACTTC	CASSRGSYEQYF
-	TRBV5-1	once	TRBJ2-3	TGCGCCAGCAGCAACGTGCGGGCAGATACGCAGTATTTT	CASSNVRADTQYF
TRBD2	TRBV2	once	TRBJ2-3	TGTGCCAGCAGCGTTAGGACTAGCGTGTATCGGGGCGGTACGCAGTATTTT	CASSVRTSVYRGGTQYF
-	TRBV28	-	TRBJ1-4	TGTGCCAGCAGTTTTTCGGGGTTCGAGGCTGCAACTAATGAAAAACTGTTTTTT	CASSFSGFEAATNEKLFF
-	TRBV5-5	-	TRBJ2-7	TGTGCCAGCAGCTTTGCCGGCTCCTACGAGCAGTACTTC	CASSFAGSYEQYF
-	TRBV29-1	-	TRBJ2-3	TGCAGCGTTGAAGAGTTGGACTTTAGCACAGATACGCAGTATTTT	CSVEELDFSTDTQYF
TRBD1	TRBV5-1	-	TRBJ1-2	TGCGCCAGCAGCTTGGGGGGGACAGACTATGGCTACACCTTC	CASSLGGTDYGYTF
TRBD2	TRBV9	-	TRBJ2-2	TGTGCCAGCAGCGTAGCTTACGGGACTAGCGGGGGGCGCGAGAGGGAGCTGTTTTTT	CASSVAYGTSGGRERELFF
TRBD2	TRBV28	-	TRBJ2-5	TGTGCCAGCCTACCTGGGACTAGCGGGGAGACCCAGTACTTC	CASLPGTSGETQYF
TRBD1	TRBV19	-	TRBJ2-5	TGTGCCAGTAGTATGGGACAGGGAGTGGAGACCCAGTACTTC	CASSMGQGVETQYF
TRBD1	TRBV5-1	-	TRBJ2-6	TGCGCCAGCAGCATATTACAGGGGGCAGCGGGGGCCAACGTCCTGACTTTC	CASSILQGAAGANVLTF
-	TRBV21-1	-	TRBJ2-7	TGTGCCAGCAGCACCACAAAGCGGGGGGCTTACGAGCAGTACTTC	CASSTTKRGAYEQYF
-	TRBV28	-	TRBJ1-2	TGTGCCAGCAGTTTACCCAGGGGCCCTAACTATGGCTACACCTTC	CASSLPRGPNYGYTF
-	TRBV11-3	-	TRBJ2-5	TGTGCCAGCTCTTCGGGGAACCTAGGAACCCAAGAGACCCAGTACTTC	CASSSGNLGTQETQYF
-	TRBV5-1	-	TRBJ1-4	TGCGCCAGCACAGCTCAGGACAACGAAAAACTGTTTTTT	CASTAQDNEKLFF
TRBD2	TRBV28	-	TRBJ2-3	TGTGCCAGCAGTTCGGGGCGGGAGGTACCTAGCACAGATACGCAGTATTTT	CASSSGREVPSTDTQYF
TRBD1	TRBV11-3	-	TRBJ1-1	TGTGCCAGCAGCGGAGGACAGGGATTAATGAACACTGAAGCTTTCTTT	CASSGGQGLMNTEAFF
-	TRBV7-9	-	TRBJ1-5	TGTGCCAGCAGCTTAGGCCAGAGCAATCAGCCCCAGCATTTT	CASSLGQSNQPQHF
TRBD2	TRBV7-8	-	TRBJ2-7	TGTGCCAGCAGCTTAGCGATCCTAGCGGGGGATTACGAGCAGTACTTC	CASSLAILAGDYEQYF